Shown below are 17 T cell receptor beta chains from a single sample sequenced in a study of neurological immune-mediated disorders. Using its own MiXCR run on the 5' RACE reads, TCRdb lists one record per CDR3 protein. This repertoire shows about 50,000 distinct CDR3 sequences, 1.9% found once; its top ten account for less than 2.5%. Sequenced input: PBMCs. The receptors come from a woman aged 35 to 49 with multiple sclerosis.

At least ten counts were recorded for this clonotype. The chain joins TRBV10-3 to TRBJ1-1; possibly TRBD1 for D (5 bases). V was cut by 4 bases and J by 0 bases, with 21 bases left in between. CDR1 is ENHRY and CDR2 is SYGVKD in the germline V gene. The CDR3 is 18 amino acids. CDR3 loop: CAISVLLGDRPLNTEAFF. The CDR3, as DNA: TGTGCCATCAGTGTCCTACTGGGGGATAGACCTTTGAACACTGAAGCTTTCTTT.

This clonotype appeared many times. The rearrangement joins TRBV6-6 to TRBJ2-1; no definite D call. Trimming took off 0 bases at V and 9 bases at J, with 6 bases between the two ends. The germline V gene has CDR1 MNHNY and CDR2 SVGAGI (reference sequence). CDR3 length: 12 amino acids. In DNA form, the CDR3 reads TGTGCCAGCAGTTACTCCCTCATTGAGCAGTTCTTC. Amino acid sequence: CASSYSLIEQFF.

In this sample, this clonotype turned up many times. This chain connects TRBV5-6 to TRBJ2-7, with TRBD1 identical over 8 bases. CDR3 length: 13 residues. Germline CDR1 SGHDT, CDR2 YYEEEE. V was clipped by 4 bases and J by 7 bases; unmatched bases: 7. In DNA, the CDR3 is TGTGCCAGCAGCAGGACAGGGTCGGGAGAGCAGTACTTC. Its translation is CASSRTGSGEQYF.

This clonotype occurred many times. This chain connects TRBV12-3 or TRBV12-4 to TRBJ2-3; no clear D. The CDR3 covers 12 residues. Between the trimmed V and J ends, which lost 3 bases and 4 bases, there was a span of 5 bases. CDR3 coding DNA: TGTGCCAGCAGTTTGCGCTCAGATACGCAGTATTTT. This translates into CASSLRSDTQYF.

The genes are TRBV11-1 and TRBJ2-1; 7 nucleotides line up with TRBD1. Germline CDR1 reads SGHAT; CDR2 reads FQDESV (reference sequence). J was trimmed by 8 bases and V by 5 bases; bases with no gene match: 6. The CDR3 is made up of 13 amino acids. The DNA of the CDR3 is TGTGCCAGCAGCACGGGACAGATCTATGAGCAGTTCTTC. Translated: CASSTGQIYEQFF. Filled out from reference TRBV11-1 and TRBJ2-1, the complete variable domain reads EAEVAQSPRYKITEKSQAVAFWCDPISGHATLYWYRQILGQGPELLVQFQDESVVDDSQLPKDRFSAERLKGVDSTLKIQPAELGDSAMYLCASSTGQIYEQFFGPGTRLTVL.

This clonotype has at least ten counts. The chain couples TRBV3-1 to TRBJ2-7; the D gene is possibly TRBD2 (5 bases). The V gene's germline CDR1 is LGHDT and CDR2 YNNKEL (reference sequence). The CDR3 has 12 amino acids. The germline V and J ends were trimmed by 3 bases and 7 bases, with 10 bases remaining between them. The CDR3 bases are TGTGCCAGCAGCCAGCCTCCGGGGGAGCAGTACTTC. Residues: CASSQPPGEQYF.

This clonotype showed up many times. This chain joins TRBV12-3 or TRBV12-4 and TRBJ1-2; a possible D gene is TRBD1 (5 bases). V was pared by 3 bases and J by 5 bases, with 13 bases between. The length of the CDR3 is 14 residues. CDR3 sequence (DNA): TGTGCCAGCAGTTTGATTCCGCGGGGGTATGGCTACACCTTC. Amino acids: CASSLIPRGYGYTF.

This clonotype was observed many times. The chain uses TRBV6-5 and TRBJ1-1; D perhaps matches TRBD1 (5 bases). The CDR3 runs 15 residues. From germline, CDR1 is MNHEY and CDR2 SVGAGI. V lost 3 bases, J lost 0 bases, and 11 bases lay in between. The CDR3, as DNA: TGTGCCAGCAGTTATGGCGTGGGGGTGAACACTGAAGCTTTCTTT. Its translation is CASSYGVGVNTEAFF.

This clonotype came up many times. The CDR3 DNA sequence: TGCAGTGCTCTCGGCTTTAGCAACAATCAGCCCCAGCATTTT. This gives the protein CSALGFSNNQPQHF. The V call is TRBV20-1, the J call TRBJ1-5; D is unclear. The CDR3 contains 14 residues. Between the trimmed V and J ends, which lost 5 bases and 3 bases, there was a span of 14 bases. Germline assignment: CDR1 DFQATT and CDR2 SNEGSKA (reference sequence).

This clonotype was seen at least ten times. The CDR3 region has the DNA TGTGCCAGCAGCCAAGATGCGACCTTCAACAACCAGCCCCAGCATTTT. This codes for CASSQDATFNNQPQHF. The chain links TRBV3-1 to TRBJ1-5; D is ambiguous. The length of the CDR3 is 16 residues. The V gene's germline CDR1 is LGHDT and CDR2 YNNKEL (reference sequence). Trimming took off 0 bases at V and 7 bases at J, with 16 bases between the two ends.

This clonotype was recorded many times. This sequence joins TRBV6-5 and TRBJ2-2, with D unclear. V lost 2 bases, J lost 1 base, and 8 bases lay in between. The germline gives CDR1 MNHEY, CDR2 SVGAGI. The CDR3 covers 15 residues. CDR3 loop: CASSYEARNTGELFF. CDR3 in DNA: TGTGCCAGCAGTTACGAGGCACGGAACACCGGGGAGCTGTTTTTT.

This clonotype was observed at least ten times. The chain links TRBV20-1 to TRBJ1-6, with D unresolved. The length of the CDR3 is 14 residues. Trimming left V 5 bases short and J 6 bases short, with 14 bases between. Per the germline V gene, CDR1 is DFQATT and CDR2 is SNEGSKA (reference sequence). The CDR3 DNA is TGCAGTGCTCCGTGGTTCGGTAGTAATTCACCCCTCCACTTT. It specifies CSAPWFGSNSPLHF.

This clonotype was found many times. The CDR3 DNA follows: TGCGCCAGCAGCCCCCAGGGCCCACTCCTATATGGCTACACCTTC. Protein sequence: CASSPQGPLLYGYTF. V and J are TRBV5-1 and TRBJ1-2, with D perhaps TRBD1 (5 bases). V lost 4 bases and J 5 bases, leaving 18 bases between the germline ends. Germline V CDR1 and CDR2: SGHRS, YFSETQ. The CDR3 is 15 residues long.

This clonotype was recorded many times. The rearrangement uses TRBV15 and TRBJ1-5; 7 bases fit TRBD1. Germline trimming cut 3 bases from V and 4 bases from J; bases unmatched to any gene: 6. This CDR3 is 15 amino acids long. Germline V gives CDR1 LNHNV, CDR2 YYDKDF (reference sequence). The CDR3 bases are TGTGCCACCAGCAGCTGGCAGGGGGGGAATCAGCCCCAGCATTTT. This encodes CATSSWQGGNQPQHF.

This clonotype was seen at least ten times. The chain recombines TRBV4-1 with TRBJ2-1; tentative D call: TRBD2 (6 bases). The V gene's germline CDR1 is MGHRA and CDR2 YSYEKL. This CDR3 has 16 amino acids. Trimming removed 0 bases at V and 2 bases at J, with 11 bases between. The CDR3 is CASSQDSRGTYNEQFF. CDR3 in DNA: TGCGCCAGCAGCCAAGATTCACGGGGGACCTACAATGAGCAGTTCTTC.

This clonotype was seen ten or more times. The chain combines TRBV20-1 with TRBJ2-5; D call uncertain. The CDR3 is made up of 13 amino acids. V was clipped by 3 bases and J by 5 bases, with 13 bases between them. Germline V CDR1 and CDR2: DFQATT, SNEGSKA (reference sequence). The CDR3 protein is CSARTSGLETQYF. The CDR3 nucleotides read TGCAGTGCTAGGACCTCCGGTTTGGAGACCCAGTACTTC.

In this sample, this clonotype turned up many times. This chain joins TRBV21-1 and TRBJ1-5; the D call of TRBD1 is as the table states it, not checked on the DNA. TRBV21-1 is marked as a pseudogene. The CDR3 length is 19 residues. CDR3 in DNA: TGTGCCAGCAGCAAAGCGGGACAGGGGTCTTTTGGTGGGTATCAGCCCCAGCATTTT. Its translation: CASSKAGQGSFGGYQPQHF.